A single sample is the source of the 5 T cell receptor beta chains below, sequenced in a study of human T cells and chemical hapten exposure. As to time point: pre-sensitization, week 0. Treatment denoted: therapeutic diphenylcyclopropenone sensitization with weekly scalp DPC. MiXCR, run by TCRdb on the RACE reads, gives a single entry per CDR3 protein. The sample has approximately 320,000 distinct CDR3 sequences; around 5.5% are singletons. The sample here was whole blood, taken in connection with sensitization to the hapten diphenylcyclopropenone (DPC). These receptors all come from a woman younger than 30 with alopecia areata. Some clones in this sample may be carry-over from other donors' samples.

This clonotype was seen many times. The chain recombines TRBV28 with TRBJ1-4; D is undetermined. The V end was cut by 6 bases, the J end by 3 bases, with 14 bases between. The V gene's germline CDR1 is MDHEN and CDR2 SYDVKM. This CDR3 spans 15 amino acids. CDR3 amino acids: CASSPDLTANEKLFF. Here the CDR3 DNA reads TGTGCCAGCAGCCCCGACCTGACCGCTAATGAAAAACTGTTTTTT.

This clonotype was recorded a few times. The chain recombines TRBV7-8 with TRBJ2-3, with D perhaps matching TRBD1 (6 bases). CDR1 is SGHVS and CDR2 is FQNEAQ in the germline V gene. Trimming took 5 bases from V and 0 from J, leaving 15 bases between them. CDR3 size: 16 residues. This chain's CDR3 is CASSGEGDSSTDTQYF. CDR3 sequence (DNA): TGTGCCAGCAGCGGCGAGGGGGATTCTAGCACAGATACGCAGTATTTT. Full variable domain (rest looked up from reference TRBV7-8 and TRBJ2-3): GAGVSQSPRYKVAKRGQDVALRCDPISGHVSLFWYQQALGQGPEFLTYFQNEAQLDKSGLPSDRFFAERPEGSVSTLKIQRTQQEDSAVYLCASSGEGDSSTDTQYFGPGTRLTVL.

This clonotype occurred a few times. J is TRBJ2-7 and V is TRBV6-2 or TRBV6-3; TRBD2 aligns across 8 bases. V was pared by 4 bases and J by 4 bases, with 9 bases of the junction left unmatched. CDR1 MNHEY and CDR2 SVGEGT come from the germline V gene. The length of the CDR3 is 15 residues. The CDR3 protein is CASSFRDGGDYEQYF. DNA of the CDR3: TGTGCCAGCAGTTTCCGGGACGGGGGGGATTACGAGCAGTACTTC.

This clonotype was counted a few times. The chain combines TRBV5-1 with TRBJ2-1; TRBD2 is a possible D gene (5 bases). There are 14 residues in the CDR3. The V gene's germline CDR1 is SGHRS and CDR2 YFSETQ. V gave up 5 bases and J gave up 5 bases, with 14 bases separating them. The CDR3 region is CASRQEGRHNEQFF. CDR3 in DNA: TGCGCCAGCAGGCAGGAAGGGAGACACAATGAGCAGTTCTTC.

This clonotype was counted at least ten times. The gene calls are TRBV5-6 and TRBJ1-2, with 8 bases identical to TRBD1. V gave up 5 bases and J gave up 7 bases; unmatched junction bases: 10. Germline V lookup: CDR1 SGHDT, CDR2 YYEEEE. The CDR3 runs 14 residues. The CDR3 DNA reads as TGTGCCAGCAGTTATACCGGGACAGGAGGTGGCTACACCTTC. The encoded protein is CASSYTGTGGGYTF.